These T cell receptor beta chains were read from a single sample in a study of cytomegalovirus exposure and HLA in healthy donors. Sequenced by immunoSEQ multiplex PCR; TCRdb stores in-frame clones only, minus some. The sample shows under 200,000 clones, approximately 86% of them seen only once. Sequencing input: PBMCs. The receptors originated from a woman under 30 in good health and CMV-seronegative. Each CDR3 is given with its conserved first and last residue. D genes are given only for firm matches. Clone sizes are given selectively: once, few, many, or a class where the clone is expanded.

TRBV27	TRBJ1-4	.	TRBD1	TGTGCCAGCAGTCCCTGGGGACAGGGGGAACAAAAACTGTTTTTT	CASSPWGQGEQKLFF
TRBV6-5	TRBJ1-2	.	TRBD1	TGTGCCAGCACTACAGGGGACTCTAACTATGGCTACACCTTC	CASTTGDSNYGYTF
TRBV30	TRBJ1-6	.	.	TGTGCCTGGACGGGGTCCGGTCGAGATTCACCCCTCCACTTT	CAWTGSGRDSPLHF
TRBV30	TRBJ1-4	.	.	TGTGCCTGGAGCGCCGACAGACCAACTAATGAAAAACTGTTTTTT	CAWSADRPTNEKLFF
TRBV2	TRBJ2-7	.	TRBD2	TGTGCCAGCCGTGGGACTAGCAGCTACGAGCAGTACTTC	CASRGTSSYEQYF
TRBV11-3	TRBJ2-3	.	TRBD2	TGTGCCAGCAGCCCCGAGACTAGCGGAACAGATACGCAGTATTTT	CASSPETSGTDTQYF
TRBV5-1	TRBJ2-1	once	.	TGCGCCAGCAGCTTGGTACTAGACAACAATGAGCAGTTCTTC	CASSLVLDNNEQFF
TRBV7-3	TRBJ2-7	.	TRBD2	TGTGCCAGCAGCGCCGGGACTAGCGGTACCTACGAGCAGTACTTC	CASSAGTSGTYEQYF
TRBV28	TRBJ1-1	few	.	TGTGCCAGCAGTATACCGGACATCACTGAAGCTTTCTTT	CASSIPDITEAFF
TRBV21-1	TRBJ1-6	.	.	TGTGCCAGCAGCGCCCGACAGGGCCTAGATTCACCCCTCCACTTT	CASSARQGLDSPLHF
TRBV5-1	TRBJ2-5	.	.	TGCGCCAGCAAGGGCTCAGGGGAGGAGACCCAGTACTTC	CASKGSGEETQYF
TRBV6-1	TRBJ2-5	.	TRBD2	TGTGCCAGCAGTGGGCGTTTCGGGGGGCAAGAGACCCAGTACTTC	CASSGRFGGQETQYF
TRBV7-9	TRBJ2-4	few	TRBD2	TGTGCCAGCAGCCCCATCGGCGGGGGAGGGGCCAAAAACATTCAGTACTTC	CASSPIGGGGAKNIQYF
TRBV5-1	TRBJ2-2	.	TRBD2	TGCGCCAGCAGCGGGACAGTGAGGCCTAGCGGGGGCATCGGGGAGCTGTTTTTT	CASSGTVRPSGGIGELFF
TRBV7-6	TRBJ2-3	.	TRBD2	TGTGCCAGCAGCTTACCTCGAGGTCGGACTAGCGGGAGGACAGATACGCAGTATTTT	CASSLPRGRTSGRTDTQYF
TRBV29-1	TRBJ2-1	.	.	TGCAGTTACTTGCCCCCAGGCGGGGACAATGAGCAGTTCTTC	CSYLPPGGDNEQFF
TRBV7-2	TRBJ1-1	.	.	TGTGCCAGCAGCTTCCGACAGTTGAACACTGAAGCTTTCTTT	CASSFRQLNTEAFF